These 32 T cell receptor beta chains originate from one sample sequenced in a study of T cells in Graves' hyperthyroidism and ophthalmopathy. The TCR beta CDR3 regions underwent amplification using RNA transcripts as the source. During a first-round RT-PCR of the TCR CDR3, the HTBI primer set was used. TCRdb used MiXCR to reprocess the multiplex PCR reads, holding one entry per CDR3 protein. Of more than 500,000 distinct CDR3 sequences detected, 40% to 55% appear once; the ten largest clones hold around two fifths. Sequenced sample: peripheral blood or thyroid tissue (not recorded which). The source of these receptors is an adult woman with Graves' disease, either hyperthyroidism or ophthalmopathy (not recorded which).

This clonotype was recorded at least ten times. The V gene is TRBV5-1, the J gene TRBJ2-5; TRBD2 matches 11 bases. This CDR3 region has 14 residues. After removal of 5 bases from V and 3 bases from J, the junction contained 3 bases not matched to a gene. The germline gives CDR1 SGHRS, CDR2 YFSETQ. In nucleotides, the CDR3 is TGCGCCAGCAGTTCTAGCGGGAGGAAAGAGACCCAGTACTTC. Its translation: CASSSSGRKETQYF.

This clonotype was seen repeatedly, ten times or more. V usage is TRBV12-3 or TRBV12-4 and J usage is TRBJ1-5; D may be TRBD1 (5 bases). The CDR3 runs to 12 residues. V was cut by 7 bases and J by 5 bases, with 9 bases left in between. CDR3 in DNA: TGTGCCAGCACCGGGGACGATCAGCCCCAGCATTTT. Residues: CASTGDDQPQHF.

This clonotype was seen a few times. This chain uses TRBV6-2 or TRBV6-3 with TRBJ1-3; TRBD1 is a possible D gene (5 bases). This CDR3 is 15 amino acids long. Trimming removed 6 bases at V and 0 bases at J, with 12 bases between. Per the germline V gene, CDR1 is MNHEY and CDR2 is SVGEGT. The DNA of the CDR3 is TGTGCCAGCAGGGGACGGCCGCCCTCTGGAAACACCATATATTTT. It encodes CASRGRPPSGNTIYF.

This clonotype has just a few counts. J is TRBJ1-2 and V is TRBV12-3 or TRBV12-4; D may be TRBD1 (5 bases). The CDR3 is 16 amino acids. The V end lost 1 base, the J end lost 5 bases, and 17 bases lay between the germline ends. The CDR3 nucleotides are TGTGCCAGCAGTTTAGTACAGGCTGGCGGGGCTTATGGCTACACCTTC. Translation: CASSLVQAGGAYGYTF.

This clonotype was picked up many times. The CDR3 DNA is TGTGCCAGCAGTTTCGTCAACTATGGCTACACCTTC. Amino acids: CASSFVNYGYTF. V gene TRBV12-3 or TRBV12-4 combines with J gene TRBJ1-2, with no clear D. V dropped 3 bases and J dropped 2 bases, with 4 bases sitting between them. The CDR3 spans 12 residues.

Note on this clonotype: An end of the junction differs from the germline gene, which may be a read error. V and J are TRBV5-1 and TRBJ2-2; D is possibly TRBD2 (7 bases). The CDR3 runs to 15 residues. In germline, CDR1 is SGHRS, CDR2 YFSETQ. CDR3 residues: CASSLDSGTTGELFF. The CDR3 DNA is TGTGCCAGCAGCTTGGACAGCGGGACCACCGGGGAGCTGTTTTTT.

This clonotype occurred many times. The chain combines TRBV14 with TRBJ2-5; D gene ambiguous. V lost 1 base and J 4 bases, leaving 10 bases between the germline ends. CDR1 and CDR2 (germline): SGHDN, FVKESK. This CDR3 has 14 residues. CDR3 protein: CASSQVGQLETQYF. The CDR3 nucleotides are TGTGCCAGCAGCCAAGTTGGGCAGCTAGAGACCCAGTACTTC.

This clonotype has a single count. CDR3 in DNA: TGTGCCAGCAGCCAAGCCCGCACACAGGGTTATGGCTACACCTTC. Translation gives CASSQARTQGYGYTF. This chain connects TRBV14 to TRBJ1-2; D perhaps matches TRBD1 (6 bases). Per germline, CDR1 SGHDN and CDR2 FVKESK. The CDR3 consists of 15 residues. Trimming took 1 base from V and 5 from J, leaving 14 bases between them.

The J gene is TRBJ2-7, the V gene TRBV7-8; 8 nucleotides align to TRBD2. Losses at the gene ends were 5 bases for V and 2 bases for J; bases not matched to a gene: 8. The CDR3 contains 15 residues. Germline loops: CDR1 SGHVS, CDR2 FQNEAQ. CDR3: CASSPREGAAYEQYF. CDR3 nucleotides: TGTGCCAGCAGCCCCCGGGAGGGAGCTGCCTACGAGCAGTACTTC. Using reference TRBV7-8 and TRBJ2-7 for the parts outside the CDR3, the full variable domain is GAGVSQSPRYKVAKRGQDVALRCDPISGHVSLFWYQQALGQGPEFLTYFQNEAQLDKSGLPSDRFFAERPEGSVSTLKIQRTQQEDSAVYLCASSPREGAAYEQYFGPGTRLTVT.

In its sample, this clonotype was seen once. V usage is TRBV7-8 and J usage is TRBJ1-2, with D unresolved. V was cut by 0 bases and J by 8 bases, with 10 bases left in between. CDR3 length equals 13 residues. Germline V gene data show CDR1 as SGHVS and CDR2 as FQNEAQ. The CDR3 here is CASSLARVEGYTF. The CDR3, as DNA: TGTGCCAGCAGCTTAGCGCGGGTGGAGGGCTACACCTTC.

This clonotype was observed at least ten times. The rearrangement joins TRBV10-2 to TRBJ2-7; 9 bases fit TRBD2. Germline loops: CDR1 WSHSY, CDR2 SAAADI. The trim removed 8 bases at V and 1 base at J, leaving 9 bases unmatched. The CDR3 runs 15 residues. For the CDR3, the DNA is TGCGCCAGCTCTATGAGGACTAGCGTGTCCTACGAGCAGTACTTC. Its translation: CASSMRTSVSYEQYF.

This clonotype was picked up many times. The chain joins TRBV9 to TRBJ2-5; 7 bases align to TRBD2. This CDR3 has 15 residues. V was clipped by 0 bases and J by 5 bases; unmatched bases: 7. Germline V gene lookup returns CDR1 SGDLS and CDR2 YYNGEE. The DNA of the CDR3 is TGTGCCAGCAGCGTAGACCGGGGGGTCGAGGAGACCCAGTACTTC. As protein: CASSVDRGVEETQYF.

The sample holds a few counts of this clonotype. The chain uses TRBV29-1 and TRBJ1-4; a possible D gene is TRBD1 (5 bases). This CDR3 comprises 13 residues. The V gene's germline CDR1 is SQVTM and CDR2 ANQGSEA. V lost 4 bases to trimming and J lost 6 bases, with 12 bases between them. The CDR3 sequence: CSVVRQGDEKLFF. The CDR3 DNA follows: TGCAGCGTTGTCCGCCAGGGAGATGAAAAACTGTTTTTT. Together with reference TRBV29-1 and TRBJ1-4, the CDR3 gives the full variable domain: SAVISQKPSRDICQRGTSLTIQCQVDSQVTMMFWYRQQPGQSLTLIATANQGSEATYESGFVIDKFPISRPNLTFSTLTVSNMSPEDSSIYLCSVVRQGDEKLFFGSGTQLSVL.

The chain joins TRBV20-1 to TRBJ1-2, with D tentatively TRBD1 (5 bases). Germline CDR1 is DFQATT and CDR2 is SNEGSKA (reference sequence). The V and J ends lost 0 bases and 1 base respectively, with 12 bases between them. This CDR3 is built from 15 residues. The DNA for the CDR3 is TGCAGTGCTAGAGATTCACGGGGGAGTAACTATGGCTACACCTTC. Translation: CSARDSRGSNYGYTF.

Ten or more counts support this clonotype. The chain recombines TRBV4-1 with TRBJ1-5; 9 bases align to TRBD1. Germline CDR1 MGHRA, CDR2 YSYEKL. With 1 base clipped from V and 2 bases from J, the junction kept 3 bases outside the gene matches. The CDR3 runs to 16 residues. CDR3 DNA: TGCGCCAGCAGCCAAGTTCGGACAGGGGGCAATCAGCCCCAGCATTTT. Amino acid sequence: CASSQVRTGGNQPQHF.

J is TRBJ1-1 and V is TRBV6-1, with a tentative D call TRBD1 (6 bases). Trimming cost V 4 bases and J 8 bases, with 14 bases left between them. The V gene's germline CDR1 is MNHNS and CDR2 SASEGT. This CDR3 region has 13 residues. The CDR3 DNA reads TGTGCCAGCAGTGCTGGGGGCGAGCTGGAAGCTTTCTTT. It is translated as CASSAGGELEAFF.

A few counts support this clonotype. The genes are TRBV2 and TRBJ1-5; 8 bases line up with TRBD1. With 4 bases clipped from V and 5 bases from J, the junction kept 7 bases outside the gene matches. This CDR3 is built from 15 residues. Per germline, CDR1 SNHLY and CDR2 FYNNEI. The CDR3 reads CASSVDRVFYQPQHF. CDR3 nucleotides: TGTGCCAGCAGTGTGGACAGGGTTTTCTATCAGCCCCAGCATTTT.

V gene TRBV30 combines with J gene TRBJ1-2, with a possible D match to TRBD1 (5 bases). The CDR3 runs 12 residues. Germline-derived CDR1 and CDR2 are GTSNPN and SVGIG (reference sequence). Between the trimmed V and J ends, which lost 5 bases and 4 bases, there was a span of 11 bases. The CDR3 here is CAWGGGSYGYTF. The CDR3 DNA reads TGTGCCTGGGGTGGGGGAAGCTATGGCTACACCTTC.

The CDR3 here is CASSLGGLVNTEAFF. CDR3 DNA sequence: TGCGCCAGCAGCTTGGGGGGTCTCGTGAACACTGAAGCTTTCTTT. This chain uses TRBV5-1 with TRBJ1-1; no firm D call. Trimming cost V 0 bases and J 0 bases, with 9 bases left between them. In germline, CDR1 is SGHRS, CDR2 YFSETQ. The length of the CDR3 is 15 residues. Filled out from reference TRBV5-1 and TRBJ1-1, the complete variable domain reads KAGVTQTPRYLIKTRGQQVTLSCSPISGHRSVSWYQQTPGQGLQFLFEYFSETQRNKGNFPGRFSGRQFSNSRSEMNVSTLELGDSALYLCASSLGGLVNTEAFFGQGTRLTVV.

This rearrangement joins TRBV20-1 to TRBJ1-1; D is perhaps TRBD1 (6 bases). Germline V CDR1 and CDR2: DFQATT, SNEGSKA (reference sequence). V lost 4 bases, J lost 4 bases, and 13 bases lay in between. CDR3 length equals 13 residues. The CDR3 sequence is CSATRGARTEAFF. The CDR3 DNA follows: TGCAGTGCTACCCGGGGGGCGCGCACTGAAGCTTTCTTT.

This clonotype was detected ten times or more. V and J are TRBV2 and TRBJ2-5; 7 nucleotides align to TRBD1. CDR3 size: 13 residues. Germline CDR1 and CDR2: SNHLY and FYNNEI. V dropped 6 bases and J dropped 1; count of bases not matched to a gene: 2. DNA of the CDR3: TGTGCCAGCAGGGGGACAGCCCAAGAGACCCAGTACTTC. It specifies CASRGTAQETQYF.

This clonotype was found a few times. The rearrangement uses TRBV7-9 and TRBJ2-7; 7 bases are shared with TRBD1. This CDR3 region has 14 residues. CDR1 is SEHNR, CDR2 FQNEAQ, per germline (reference sequence). After removal of 6 bases from V and 5 bases from J, the junction contained 10 bases not matched to a gene. The CDR3 is CASSTRQGVHEQYF. The CDR3 region has the DNA TGTGCCAGCAGTACGCGACAGGGAGTCCACGAGCAGTACTTC.

The chain joins TRBV11-2 to TRBJ1-3, with D perhaps TRBD1 (5 bases). The CDR3 is 15 amino acids. V gave up 5 bases and J gave up 0 bases, with 11 bases separating them. Germline-derived CDR1 and CDR2 are SGHAT and FQNNGV. CDR3 DNA sequence: TGTGCCAGCAGCGACGGGACGATCTCTGGAAACACCATATATTTT. Translating gives CASSDGTISGNTIYF. Looking up the rest from reference TRBV11-2 and TRBJ1-3 gives the full variable domain: EAGVAQSPRYKIIEKRQSVAFWCNPISGHATLYWYQQILGQGPKLLIQFQNNGVVDDSQLPKDRFSAERLKGVDSTLKIQPAKLEDSAVYLCASSDGTISGNTIYFGEGSWLTVV.

As concerns this clonotype: This CDR3 fails to terminate in the conserved phenylalanine or tryptophan, so it likely reflects a read error. No DNA is shown, since the ends of the CDR3 on it are uncertain; the CDR3 is the one TCRdb lists. The chain combines TRBV7-9 with TRBJ2-7. Germline CDR1 is SEHNR and CDR2 is FQNEAQ (reference sequence). With termini counted, the CDR3 has 8 amino acids. CDR3 sequence reads: CASSPTVS.

The chain links TRBV10-2 to TRBJ1-5, with TRBD1 matching 7 bases. V dropped 6 bases and J dropped 4; count of bases not matched to a gene: 9. The CDR3 length is 15 residues. Germline lookup yields CDR1 WSHSY and CDR2 SAAADI. In DNA form, the CDR3 reads TGCGCCAGCAGCCACGATAACAGGGGTAATCAGCCCCAGCATTTT. Protein sequence: CASSHDNRGNQPQHF.

There are many counts of this clonotype. The chain carries TRBV7-2 and TRBJ2-7; D is tentatively TRBD1 or TRBD2 (5 bases each). This CDR3 is 15 amino acids long. From germline, CDR1 is SGHTA and CDR2 FQGNSA. V was shortened by 5 bases and J by 4 bases, with 18 bases between the two germline ends. This CDR3 is CASSHNRDRTYEQYF. CDR3 DNA sequence: TGTGCCAGCAGCCATAACCGGGACCGCACGTACGAGCAGTACTTC.

The rearrangement joins TRBV10-3 to TRBJ2-5; 8 bases align to TRBD2. Losses at the gene ends were 8 bases for V and 4 bases for J; bases not matched to a gene: 3. This CDR3 contains 12 residues. CDR1 is ENHRY, CDR2 SYGVKD, per germline. CDR3 bases: TGTGCCATCTCGGGGGGGGGAGAGACCCAGTACTTC. The encoded protein is CAISGGGETQYF.

Ten or more counts support this clonotype. CDR3 nucleotides: TGTGCCAGCAGTGACGGTAGATCCTATGGCTACACCTTC. Translation gives CASSDGRSYGYTF. The J gene is TRBJ1-2, the V gene TRBV6-5; D is unresolved. The germline gives CDR1 MNHEY, CDR2 SVGAGI. CDR3 length: 13 amino acids. Trimming shortened V by 5 bases and J by 4 bases, and 11 bases separated the two germline ends.

The rearrangement links TRBV9 to TRBJ2-7, with TRBD2 identical over 13 bases. Germline lookup yields CDR1 SGDLS and CDR2 YYNGEE. The CDR3 is made up of 15 amino acids. The V gene end was trimmed by 4 bases and the J gene end by 5 bases; junction bases not matched to a gene: 6. CDR3 nucleotides: TGTGCCAGCAGCCCCGGACTAGCGGGAGTCCACGAGCAGTACTTC. Translation gives CASSPGLAGVHEQYF. Variable domain in full (rest from reference TRBV9 and TRBJ2-7): DSGVTQTPKHLITATGQRVTLRCSPRSGDLSVYWYQQSLDQGLQFLIQYYNGEERAKGNILERFSAQQFPDLHSELNLSSLELGDSALYFCASSPGLAGVHEQYFGPGTRLTVT.

V and J are TRBV10-3 and TRBJ1-4; no definite D call. Germline lookup yields CDR1 ENHRY and CDR2 SYGVKD. Trimming pared 4 bases from V and 8 bases from J, leaving 20 bases between. The CDR3 contains 16 residues. The CDR3 DNA is TGTGCCATCAGTGTGAGACGGACCAGAAGTAGAGAAAAACTGTTTTTT. As protein: CAISVRRTRSREKLFF.

The V gene is TRBV19, the J gene TRBJ1-5; no firm D call. There are 17 residues in the CDR3. Germline assignment: CDR1 LNHDA and CDR2 SQIVND (reference sequence). The V end was cut by 4 bases, the J end by 4 bases, with 20 bases between. The CDR3 DNA reads as TGTGCCAGTAGTACCGCCGGGTTGGAGGATCGGAATCAGCCCCAGCATTTT. Its protein product is CASSTAGLEDRNQPQHF.

In this sample, this clonotype turned up many times. The V call is TRBV5-1, the J call TRBJ1-1; 10 bases match TRBD1. The CDR3 is 15 residues long. V lost 5 bases and J lost 4; bases outside the gene matches: 8. Germline CDR1 is SGHRS and CDR2 is YFSETQ. CDR3 residues: CASSGTGAGGTEAFF. The CDR3 DNA reads as TGCGCCAGCAGTGGGACAGGGGCAGGGGGCACTGAAGCTTTCTTT.